The rows below give T cell receptor beta chains drawn from one sample of a study of identical twins. Each CDR3 protein is one row after TCRdb ran MiXCR on the 5' RACE reads. The sample contains around 490,000 distinct CDR3 sequences, over 11% of which appear only once. The sample was also reused in another study, on yellow fever vaccine responses in identical twins.

Sequenced sample: CD4+ T cells sorted from blood. These receptors were taken from a woman aged 18-29 years in good health. Each CDR3 is given with its conserved first and last residue. A D gene is named only where the DNA matches it firmly. For some rows the clone size is stated as once, few or many, or as a class when expanded; others skip it.

d_call: -
j_call: TRBJ2-2
v_call: TRBV20-1
clone_size: -
cdr3_aa: CSAQRRARDTGELFF
cdr3_nt: TGCAGTGCGCAGAGGCGGGCGCGAGACACCGGGGAGCTGTTTTTT

d_call: -
j_call: TRBJ2-3
v_call: TRBV15
clone_size: few
cdr3_aa: CATSGRASDTQYF
cdr3_nt: TGTGCCACCAGCGGAAGGGCGTCAGATACGCAGTATTTT

d_call: TRBD1
j_call: TRBJ2-1
v_call: TRBV12-3/TRBV12-4
clone_size: many
cdr3_aa: CASSSTGATDNEQFF
cdr3_nt: TGTGCCAGCAGTTCCACAGGGGCCACCGACAATGAGCAGTTCTTC

d_call: -
j_call: TRBJ1-5
v_call: TRBV12-3/TRBV12-4
clone_size: many
cdr3_aa: CASSRGRGSIQPQHF
cdr3_nt: TGTGCCAGCAGCCGAGGGAGGGGTTCGATTCAGCCCCAGCATTTT

d_call: TRBD2
j_call: TRBJ2-7
v_call: TRBV20-1
clone_size: few
cdr3_aa: CSARGEGISGEQYF
cdr3_nt: TGCAGTGCTAGGGGGGAGGGGATTTCGGGTGAGCAGTACTTC

d_call: TRBD2
j_call: TRBJ2-1
v_call: TRBV28
clone_size: few
cdr3_aa: CASSGSGLADNEQFF
cdr3_nt: TGTGCCAGCAGTGGTTCCGGACTAGCGGACAATGAGCAGTTCTTC

d_call: TRBD2
j_call: TRBJ2-1
v_call: TRBV5-1
clone_size: -
cdr3_aa: CASSLSGSMNEQF
cdr3_nt: TGCGCCAGCAGCTTGAGCGGGAGTATGAATGAGCAGTTC

d_call: -
j_call: TRBJ2-1
v_call: TRBV10-3
clone_size: many
cdr3_aa: CATAWANEQFF
cdr3_nt: TGTGCCACCGCCTGGGCCAATGAGCAGTTCTTC

d_call: TRBD2
j_call: TRBJ2-3
v_call: TRBV7-8
clone_size: -
cdr3_aa: CASSLLGGGPGDTQYF
cdr3_nt: TGTGCCAGCAGCCTCCTGGGGGGAGGGCCGGGTGATACGCAGTATTTT

d_call: -
j_call: TRBJ2-7
v_call: TRBV12-3/TRBV12-4
clone_size: few
cdr3_aa: CASSITHRSEQYF
cdr3_nt: TGTGCCAGCAGCATAACGCACAGGTCCGAGCAGTACTTC

d_call: TRBD2
j_call: TRBJ2-3
v_call: TRBV5-1
clone_size: -
cdr3_aa: CASTPIVWGGRAADTQYF
cdr3_nt: TGCGCCAGCACCCCTATCGTGTGGGGCGGGAGGGCCGCAGATACGCAGTATTTT

d_call: -
j_call: TRBJ2-5
v_call: TRBV29-1
clone_size: few
cdr3_aa: CSPEPLRDETQYF
cdr3_nt: TGCAGCCCCGAGCCCCTGAGGGATGAGACCCAGTACTTC

d_call: -
j_call: TRBJ2-1
v_call: TRBV24-1
clone_size: -
cdr3_aa: CATSDLVGGLRNEQFF
cdr3_nt: TGTGCCACCAGTGATTTGGTTGGGGGCTTGAGGAATGAGCAGTTCTTC

d_call: -
j_call: TRBJ2-2
v_call: TRBV6-2/TRBV6-3
clone_size: many
cdr3_aa: CASSYIGGNTGELFF
cdr3_nt: TGTGCCAGCAGTTACATTGGGGGAAATACCGGGGAGCTGTTTTTT

d_call: TRBD2
j_call: TRBJ2-3
v_call: TRBV7-2
clone_size: few
cdr3_aa: CASSPLAGGLGDTQYF
cdr3_nt: TGTGCCAGCAGCCCACTAGCGGGGGGGCTAGGAGATACGCAGTATTTT

d_call: -
j_call: TRBJ1-5
v_call: TRBV5-1
clone_size: few
cdr3_aa: CASSLEGLNQPQHF
cdr3_nt: TGCGCCAGCAGCTTGGAAGGCCTAAATCAGCCCCAGCATTTT

d_call: TRBD1
j_call: TRBJ2-3
v_call: TRBV10-3
clone_size: -
cdr3_aa: CAISSRTGLTDTQYF
cdr3_nt: TGTGCCATCTCTTCCAGGACAGGGCTCACAGATACGCAGTATTTT

d_call: -
j_call: TRBJ1-2
v_call: TRBV29-1
clone_size: -
cdr3_aa: CSAPATGGYTF
cdr3_nt: TGCAGCGCTCCTGCGACTGGAGGCTACACCTTC

d_call: -
j_call: TRBJ1-1
v_call: TRBV6-2/TRBV6-3
clone_size: -
cdr3_aa: CASLRQFTEAFF
cdr3_nt: TGTGCCAGCTTGCGGCAGTTCACTGAAGCTTTCTTT

d_call: -
j_call: TRBJ1-3
v_call: TRBV12-3/TRBV12-4
clone_size: few
cdr3_aa: CASSLNARSGNTIYF
cdr3_nt: TGTGCCAGCAGTTTGAACGCACGCTCTGGAAACACCATATATTTT

d_call: TRBD1
j_call: TRBJ2-1
v_call: TRBV11-3
clone_size: few
cdr3_aa: CASSLDRQGAYEQFF
cdr3_nt: TGTGCCAGCAGCTTAGATCGACAGGGGGCCTATGAGCAGTTCTTC

d_call: -
j_call: TRBJ2-1
v_call: TRBV20-1
clone_size: -
cdr3_aa: CSARAQLANEQFF
cdr3_nt: TGCAGTGCTAGAGCCCAACTGGCCAATGAGCAGTTCTTC

d_call: TRBD2
j_call: TRBJ2-3
v_call: TRBV6-5
clone_size: few
cdr3_aa: CASSSTGTRFLDTQYF
cdr3_nt: TGTGCCAGCAGTTCCACCGGGACTAGGTTTTTAGATACGCAGTATTTT

d_call: -
j_call: TRBJ2-3
v_call: TRBV19
clone_size: -
cdr3_aa: CASSYGDPSDTQYF
cdr3_nt: TGTGCCAGTAGTTACGGGGACCCGTCAGATACGCAGTATTTT

d_call: -
j_call: TRBJ2-7
v_call: TRBV4-2
clone_size: many
cdr3_aa: CASSQDQKGVEQYF
cdr3_nt: TGTGCCAGCAGCCAAGATCAAAAAGGCGTCGAGCAGTACTTC

d_call: TRBD2
j_call: TRBJ2-2
v_call: TRBV5-1
clone_size: few
cdr3_aa: CASSLALGGGTGELFF
cdr3_nt: TGCGCCAGCAGCTTGGCCCTGGGCGGGGGCACCGGGGAGCTGTTTTTT

d_call: TRBD2
j_call: TRBJ2-1
v_call: TRBV12-3/TRBV12-4
clone_size: many
cdr3_aa: CASTATTSGIYEQFF
cdr3_nt: TGTGCCAGCACCGCGACAACTAGCGGGATCTATGAGCAGTTCTTC

d_call: -
j_call: TRBJ2-5
v_call: TRBV4-1
clone_size: -
cdr3_aa: CASSQDSGGFETQYF
cdr3_nt: TGCGCCAGCAGCCAAGACAGTGGGGGTTTTGAGACCCAGTACTTC

d_call: -
j_call: TRBJ1-2
v_call: TRBV7-2
clone_size: few
cdr3_aa: CASSLGTGTVDYTF
cdr3_nt: TGTGCCAGCAGCTTAGGAACGGGGACCGTTGACTACACCTTC

d_call: TRBD1
j_call: TRBJ1-5
v_call: TRBV4-2
clone_size: -
cdr3_aa: CASSQEQGTQPQHF
cdr3_nt: TGTGCCAGCAGCCAAGAACAGGGGACTCAGCCCCAGCATTTT

d_call: -
j_call: TRBJ1-1
v_call: TRBV7-8
clone_size: -
cdr3_aa: CASSSRMNTEAFF
cdr3_nt: TGTGCCAGCAGCTCCCGTATGAACACTGAAGCTTTCTTT

d_call: TRBD2
j_call: TRBJ2-3
v_call: TRBV13
clone_size: few
cdr3_aa: CASSYRLAGDFGDTQYF
cdr3_nt: TGTGCCAGCAGCTATCGACTAGCGGGAGACTTCGGGGATACGCAGTATTTT

d_call: TRBD1
j_call: TRBJ2-1
v_call: TRBV19
clone_size: -
cdr3_aa: CASSIPWDSDSYNEQFF
cdr3_nt: TGTGCCAGTAGTATCCCCTGGGACAGCGACTCCTACAATGAGCAGTTCTTC

d_call: TRBD2
j_call: TRBJ2-1
v_call: TRBV7-2
clone_size: -
cdr3_aa: CASSLHGAGGEQFF
cdr3_nt: TGTGCCAGCAGCTTACACGGAGCGGGAGGCGAACAGTTCTTC

d_call: -
j_call: TRBJ2-7
v_call: TRBV4-1
clone_size: many
cdr3_aa: CASSQEGGITYEQYF
cdr3_nt: TGCGCCAGCAGCCAAGAAGGAGGGATTACCTACGAGCAGTACTTC

d_call: -
j_call: TRBJ1-2
v_call: TRBV12-3/TRBV12-4
clone_size: few
cdr3_aa: CASSIRQTPAYGYTF
cdr3_nt: TGTGCCAGCAGTATCCGACAGACGCCTGCCTATGGCTACACCTTC

d_call: -
j_call: TRBJ2-3
v_call: TRBV4-3
clone_size: many
cdr3_aa: CASSQDLGGFRDTQYF
cdr3_nt: TGCGCCAGCAGCCAAGATTTAGGGGGTTTCAGAGATACGCAGTATTTT

d_call: -
j_call: TRBJ2-2
v_call: TRBV11-3
clone_size: few
cdr3_aa: CASSRLGGVDTGELFF
cdr3_nt: TGTGCCAGCAGCCGTCTAGGGGGGGTGGACACCGGGGAGCTGTTTTTT

d_call: -
j_call: TRBJ2-1
v_call: TRBV11-3
clone_size: -
cdr3_aa: CASSFQTGLYNEQFF
cdr3_nt: TGTGCCAGCAGCTTTCAAACAGGACTCTACAATGAGCAGTTCTTC

d_call: -
j_call: TRBJ2-5
v_call: TRBV7-9
clone_size: many
cdr3_aa: CASSAVFSDQETQYF
cdr3_nt: TGTGCCAGCAGCGCAGTCTTTTCGGACCAAGAGACCCAGTACTTC

d_call: -
j_call: TRBJ2-7
v_call: TRBV7-9
clone_size: -
cdr3_aa: CASSFGDIGEQYF
cdr3_nt: TGTGCCAGCAGCTTCGGGGACATTGGCGAGCAGTACTTC

d_call: -
j_call: TRBJ1-1
v_call: TRBV7-9
clone_size: -
cdr3_aa: CASSHQGRDTEAFF
cdr3_nt: TGTGCCAGCAGCCATCAGGGGAGGGACACTGAAGCTTTCTTT

d_call: -
j_call: TRBJ2-7
v_call: TRBV5-4
clone_size: few
cdr3_aa: CASSPVGGLAYEQYF
cdr3_nt: TGTGCCAGCAGCCCCGTTGGGGGTTTAGCCTACGAGCAGTACTTC

d_call: TRBD2
j_call: TRBJ2-3
v_call: TRBV27
clone_size: few
cdr3_aa: CASSSLAGLTDTQYF
cdr3_nt: TGTGCCAGCAGTTCCCTAGCGGGGCTCACAGATACGCAGTATTTT

d_call: -
j_call: TRBJ2-2
v_call: TRBV5-6
clone_size: -
cdr3_aa: CASSIDSGGTGELFF
cdr3_nt: TGTGCCAGCAGCATCGACTCTGGAGGTACCGGGGAGCTGTTTTTT

d_call: -
j_call: TRBJ2-2
v_call: TRBV15
clone_size: few
cdr3_aa: CATSREWGNTGELFF
cdr3_nt: TGTGCCACCAGCCGAGAATGGGGGAACACCGGGGAGCTGTTTTTT

d_call: -
j_call: TRBJ2-7
v_call: TRBV12-3/TRBV12-4
clone_size: -
cdr3_aa: CASSPDDTYEQYF
cdr3_nt: TGTGCCAGCAGTCCGGACGATACCTACGAGCAGTACTTC

d_call: -
j_call: TRBJ1-2
v_call: TRBV11-2
clone_size: few
cdr3_aa: CASSLTSNGYTF
cdr3_nt: TGTGCCAGCAGCCTCACTTCCAACGGCTACACCTTC

d_call: TRBD1
j_call: TRBJ2-5
v_call: TRBV7-9
clone_size: many
cdr3_aa: CASSFGTGTPQETQYF
cdr3_nt: TGTGCCAGCAGCTTCGGGACAGGGACTCCCCAAGAGACCCAGTACTTC